This TCR beta chain was retrieved from a study of CD8 T cells in Susac syndrome (dated by TCRdb to between 2018 and 2021). Study-level background: Repertoire sequencing was used to test whether CD8+ T cell activation and differentiation in Susac syndrome was antigen driven.

What the study reported, not specific to this receptor: The study acknowledged that relatively few individuals were included in the TCR sequencing and HLA analysis.

RNA was extracted using the RNeasy kit, and roughly 0.45 to 1 ug of the RNA was reverse transcribed with random hexamers. TCR beta CDR3 regions were amplified with the immunoSEQ multiplex PCR assay covering 54 Vbeta and 13 Jbeta segments. PCR amplification bias was corrected by using a synthetic template baseline for primer optimization and computational correction. On the authors' methods: Reads were assigned to V, D and J genes according to IMGT and analyzed in immunoSEQ Analyzer, with only productive sequences retained. To calculate clonality, Shannon entropy was normalized by log2 of the number of productive unique sequences and then subtracted from one. For each patient and control, public and private clones were evaluated among the 100 most prevalent clones. A clone was defined as Susac-specific if it was absent from the healthy and MS cohorts, from roughly 980 published viral clones and from other ImmuneACCESS disease sequences. TCRdb ran its own pipeline on the public reads, namely fastp trimming at Q25 and MiXCR clone calling, and kept in-frame beta chains. A single entry per CDR3 protein holds the most common genes and DNA from its merged rows. Clone size and V and J calls follow TCRdb, not the original study. The sample data list about 200,000 distinct CDR3 sequences, and approximately 94% of these were observed just once. The ten largest clones add up to 0.1% of the sample.

The sample holds one count of this clonotype. Its specific antigen is unknown. Base qualities were left out, and no much larger clone turns up one base away. A single read counts as weak evidence. High-throughput TCR beta sequencing profiled peripheral blood CD8+ and CD4+ T cells from healthy donors, Susac syndrome patients and multiple sclerosis patients. Healthy donors were included as age- and sex-matched controls. Bulk CD8+ and CD4+ T cells were purified magnetically by negative isolation, whereas CD8+ TEMRA cells were enriched by FACS. Blood was collected in EDTA tubes and processed within 24 hours, with PBMCs isolated through density gradient centrifugation. PBMCs intended for TCR sequencing were cryopreserved in liquid nitrogen and were subsequently thawed in a 37 degrees C water bath. A purity of at least 90% was achieved for sorted or isolated CD4+, CD8+ and CD8+ TEMRA cells. The V and J ends are trimmed by 0 bases and 3 bases, leaving 11 bases between them. Taken from cysteine to phenylalanine, the CDR3 has 16 residues. Solely the CDR3 DNA is kept, with 48 bases framed from the first base. As encoded in the germline V gene, CDR1 is ENHRY while CDR2 is SYGVKD.

The V and J genes are TRBV10-3 and TRBJ1-4; no D segment can be confidently identified. The specimen sequenced was CD4+ T cells from PBMCs. The clonotype originates from a human donor in good health. The CDR3 corresponds to CAISESRPGANEKLFF. The DNA is TGTGCCATCAGTGAGTCCCGGCCAGGAGCTAATGAAAAACTGTTTTTT.